The next 14 T cell receptor beta chains were all read from a single sample in a study of blood T cell repertoires in COVID-19. Assay used: immunoSEQ multiplex PCR; TCRdb lists only in-frame clones, some missing. The repertoire holds roughly 100,000 clones, with 91% as singletons. Sample: peripheral blood. The receptors shown here come from a man between 18 and 29 years old with acute or convalescent COVID-19.

Concerning this clone: One junction end disagrees with the germline gene, perhaps due to a read error. This chain connects TRBV19 to TRBJ1-5; 7 bases fit TRBD1. Germline CDR1 and CDR2: LNHDA and SQIVND (reference sequence). The CDR3 contains 14 residues. CDR3 loop: CASSIGTGNRPQHF. The DNA of the CDR3 is TGTGCCAGTAGTATAGGGACAGGCAATCGGCCCCAGCATTTT.

The rearrangement joins TRBV5-1 to TRBJ2-7, with D maybe TRBD2 (5 bases). The germline V gene encodes CDR1 SGHRS and CDR2 YFSETQ. The V end lost 6 bases, the J end lost 3 bases, and 7 bases lay between the germline ends. CDR3 length: 11 residues. This CDR3 is CASTGDYEQYF. DNA of the CDR3: TGCGCCAGCACCGGGGACTACGAGCAGTACTTC.

The chain has TRBV19 and TRBJ1-4; 9 bases align to TRBD1. Germline CDR1 reads LNHDA; CDR2 reads SQIVND (reference sequence). This CDR3 comprises 15 residues. Losses at the gene ends were 3 bases for V and 8 bases for J; bases not matched to a gene: 7. As DNA, the CDR3 is TGTGCCAGTAGTATCGGGGGACAGGGCTACGAAAAACTGTTTTTT. Translated: CASSIGGQGYEKLFF.

This clone was recorded once. The V gene is TRBV27, the J gene TRBJ1-1; 7 bases are shared with TRBD1. Looked up from germline, CDR1 is MNHEY and CDR2 is SMNVEV (reference sequence). V shed 2 bases, J shed 10 bases, and the junction held 7 bases outside the gene matches. The CDR3 is 13 residues long. The CDR3 DNA is TGTGCCAGCAGTTTAGAGGAGGGGGCCAGAGCTTTCTTT. Translated: CASSLEEGARAFF.

This chain connects TRBV6-5 to TRBJ1-1, with D maybe TRBD1 (5 bases). V gave up 2 bases and J gave up 3 bases, with 10 bases separating them. The CDR3 runs 14 residues. The germline V gene has CDR1 MNHEY and CDR2 SVGAGI. CDR3 in DNA: TGTGCCAGCAGTTACGGGGCCACAGACACTGAAGCTTTCTTT. Amino acid sequence: CASSYGATDTEAFF.

The genes are TRBV6-4 and TRBJ2-1, with TRBD1 matching 8 bases. With V trimmed by 6 bases and J by 4 bases, 8 bases remained unmatched. CDR3 length: 15 residues. The V gene's germline CDR1 is MRHNA and CDR2 SNTAGT. The CDR3 DNA sequence: TGTGCCAGCAGAAGAGACAGGGGAAGTTACAATGAGCAGTTCTTC. This codes for CASRRDRGSYNEQFF.

This clone was observed a handful of times. The J gene is TRBJ2-7, the V gene TRBV5-1, with 7 bases fitting TRBD2. This CDR3 contains 14 residues. Germline lookup yields CDR1 SGHRS and CDR2 YFSETQ. The V gene end was trimmed by 0 bases and the J gene end by 3 bases; junction bases not matched to a gene: 3. DNA of the CDR3: TGCGCCAGCAGCTTGGTGGGCGGGGGCTACGAGCAGTACTTC. Its translation is CASSLVGGGYEQYF.

The rearrangement uses TRBV30 and TRBJ1-2; D uncertain. Germline CDR1 reads GTSNPN; CDR2 reads SVGIG (reference sequence). The CDR3 contains 11 residues. V lost 3 bases and J 7 bases, leaving 9 bases between the germline ends. The CDR3 DNA follows: TGTGCCTGGAGCTTGACGGGTGGCTACACCTTC. Protein product: CAWSLTGGYTF. The whole variable domain, remainder taken from reference TRBV30 and TRBJ1-2, is SQTIHQWPATLVQPVGSPLSLECTVEGTSNPNLYWYRQAAGRGLQLLFYSVGIGQISSEVPQNLSASRPQDRQFILSSKKLLLSDSGFYLCAWSLTGGYTFGSGTRLTVV.

The chain is built from TRBV30 and TRBJ1-4; 9 bases fit TRBD1. The length of the CDR3 is 16 residues. The germline V gene encodes CDR1 GTSNPN and CDR2 SVGIG (reference sequence). The J segment lost 0 bases and the V segment lost 3 bases, leaving 5 bases of the junction unmatched. This CDR3 reads CAWSQQGAATNEKLFF. The CDR3 nucleotides read TGTGCCTGGAGCCAACAGGGGGCAGCAACTAATGAAAAACTGTTTTTT.

V and J are TRBV10-3 and TRBJ1-5; tentative D call: TRBD1 (5 bases). The CDR3 extends over 15 amino acids. The germline gives CDR1 ENHRY, CDR2 SYGVKD. V was cut by 6 bases and J by 5 bases, with 17 bases left in between. CDR3 protein: CAISDRGTGYQPQHF. The CDR3 region has the DNA TGTGCCATCAGCGATCGGGGGACTGGCTATCAGCCCCAGCATTTT.

This chain joins TRBV9 and TRBJ1-1; 10 bases map to TRBD1. CDR3 length: 15 residues. Germline assignment: CDR1 SGDLS and CDR2 YYNGEE. Unmatched junction bases numbered 5, after V lost 3 bases and J lost 3 bases. For the CDR3, the DNA is TGTGCCAGCAGCGGGGGACAGGGGTGGGACACTGAAGCTTTCTTT. It specifies CASSGGQGWDTEAFF.

The V call is TRBV5-4, the J call TRBJ1-1, with 7 nucleotides matching TRBD1. CDR3 size: 15 residues. J was trimmed by 0 bases and V by 4 bases; bases with no gene match: 6. Germline CDR1 is SGHNT and CDR2 is YYREEE (reference sequence). The CDR3 is CASSPGQSMNTEAFF. The CDR3 DNA is TGTGCCAGCAGCCCGGGACAGTCCATGAACACTGAAGCTTTCTTT.

The CDR3 nucleotides are TGTGCCAGCAGCCCCTCCTTCCGGGACAGGGGAACAGATACGCAGTATTTT. It is translated as CASSPSFRDRGTDTQYF. This rearrangement joins TRBV13 to TRBJ2-3; 10 nucleotides align to TRBD1. J gave up 3 bases and V 5 bases, and 11 bases lay outside the gene matches. From germline, CDR1 is PRHDT and CDR2 FYEKMQ (reference sequence). The CDR3 is 17 amino acids.

The chain couples TRBV24-1 to TRBJ2-7; 12 bases are shared with TRBD2. The germline CDR1 and CDR2 sequences are KGHDR and SFDVKD. V lost 7 bases and J lost 6; bases outside the gene matches: 12. The CDR3 extends over 16 amino acids. This CDR3 reads CATRRTSGTETSEQYF. As DNA, the CDR3 is TGTGCCACCAGAAGGACTAGCGGGACGGAAACTAGCGAGCAGTACTTC.